This T cell receptor (beta chain) came from a study of blood T cell repertoires in COVID-19. Background on the study: The United States, Italy and Spain provided the acute and convalescent COVID-19 samples. T cells, B-cell-depleted T cells, or PBMCs supplied cDNA or gDNA.

Original analysis: Reference gene primer amplification in the assay estimated nucleated cell counts. This table comes from immunoSEQ multiplex PCR, and its TCRdb copy is limited to in-frame clones, with some not included. V and J calls and clone size are given by that table; D and trimming were obtained from the DNA. This table has 150,000 or so clones, 60% to 85% appearing once. Trimming removed 1 base at V and 9 bases at J, with 16 bases between. The length of the CDR3 is 15 residues. Germline lookup yields CDR1 SEHNR and CDR2 FQNEAQ (reference sequence). This clone was recorded at least ten times. The chain links TRBV7-9 to TRBJ1-5; the D is unclear. Sequenced input: peripheral blood. The clonotype comes from an elderly man with acute or convalescent COVID-19. CDR3 region: CASSLGAAARGPQHF. The CDR3 region has the DNA TGTGCCAGCAGCTTAGGGGCGGCAGCCCGGGGGCCCCAGCATTTT.